The rows below give T cell receptor beta chains drawn from one sample of a study of CD8+ T cells in alopecia areata. Assay: immunoSEQ multiplex PCR; the TCRdb copy retains only in-frame clones and omits some. The sample yields some 110,000 clones, roughly 60% seen once. Sequenced here: CD8+ T cells sorted from blood, sampled at week 4, from a patient treated with tofacitinib. These receptors came from a human donor with alopecia areata. Both conserved end residues are part of each CDR3. D genes are given only for firm matches. Size tells how often a clone was seen (once, few, many) or the class of an expanded clone, and some rows leave it out.

d_call,v_call,clone_size,j_call,cdr3_nt,cdr3_aa
-,TRBV21-1,few,TRBJ2-4,TGTGCCAGCAGCAAAGACGAGGGTACGGCCAAAAACATTCAGTACTTC,CASSKDEGTAKNIQYF
-,TRBV29-1,few,TRBJ1-1,TGCAGCGCTGCTCGGGTTGAGAACACTGAAGCTTTCTTT,CSAARVENTEAFF
-,TRBV29-1,few,TRBJ2-7,TGCAGCGTGGGTGACAGGATGAGCTCCTACGAGCAGTACTTC,CSVGDRMSSYEQYF
TRBD1,TRBV6-4,many,TRBJ2-3,TGTGCCAGCAGTGCCGGGACAGGGCACACAGATACGCAGTATTTT,CASSAGTGHTDTQYF
-,TRBV4-2,few,TRBJ2-6,TGTGCCAGCAGCCAAGAACCAGGGTCCGGGGCCAACGTCCTGACTTTC,CASSQEPGSGANVLTF
-,TRBV25-1,-,TRBJ2-7,TGTGCCAGCAGTGGCCGGAGGGCTCCTTACCTCCACGAGCAGTACTTC,CASSGRRAPYLHEQYF
TRBD1,TRBV27,-,TRBJ2-7,TGTGCCAGCAGTCTCCGGGACAGGGTGCGGGAGCAGTACTTC,CASSLRDRVREQYF
TRBD1,TRBV7-2,-,TRBJ2-5,TGTGCCAGCAGCTGGGACAGGGGGCTCGGGGAGACCCAGTACTTC,CASSWDRGLGETQYF
TRBD1,TRBV7-9,few,TRBJ1-1,TGTGCCAGCAGCCCCGGGACAGGGGGCCGGTACACTGAAGCTTTCTTT,CASSPGTGGRYTEAFF
TRBD1,TRBV29-1,few,TRBJ2-5,TGCAGCGTCCCCGCCCCGGGACAGGGGGCGCCGGAGACCCAGTACTTC,CSVPAPGQGAPETQYF
-,TRBV30,-,TRBJ1-2,TGTGCCTGGGCAGTGGATAACTATGGCTACACCTTC,CAWAVDNYGYTF
-,TRBV5-6,-,TRBJ1-5,TGTGCCAGCAGCCGCTTCCAGGATAGCAATCAGCCCCAGCATTTT,CASSRFQDSNQPQHF
-,TRBV30,once,TRBJ1-1,TGTGCCTGGGTTGACAGGCGGTCGGAAGCTTTCTTT,CAWVDRRSEAFF
TRBD2,TRBV29-1,-,TRBJ2-7,TGCAGCGTGGACCCGGGCGGGGGGGCTGGCGAGCAGTACTTC,CSVDPGGGAGEQYF
-,TRBV30,few,TRBJ2-6,TGTGCCTGGGGTTGGGCGGCTGGGGCCAACGTCCTGACTTTC,CAWGWAAGANVLTF
-,TRBV2,-,TRBJ2-5,TGTGCCAGCAGTGAAGGTGTACTCGAGACCCAGTACTTC,CASSEGVLETQYF
-,TRBV13,-,TRBJ1-6,TGTGCCAGCAGCTTACGGGCTGGCAATTCACCCCTCCACTTT,CASSLRAGNSPLHF
TRBD1,TRBV7-9,-,TRBJ1-1,TGTGCCAGCAAGGGGACAGGGGGCACGAACACTGAAGCTTTCTTT,CASKGTGGTNTEAFF
TRBD1,TRBV7-8,-,TRBJ2-2,TGTGCCAGCAGCCCGGCGGACAGGGATTTATCGGGGGAGCTGTTTTTT,CASSPADRDLSGELFF
-,TRBV27,-,TRBJ1-1,TGTGCCAGCAGGGTAAACACTGAAGCTTTCTTT,CASRVNTEAFF
-,TRBV28,once,TRBJ2-2,TGTGCCAGCAGCCTCAGGGGTCGACTAGCATGGGTTTCTGGCGGGGAGCTGTTTTTT,CASSLRGRLAWVSGGELFF
-,TRBV7-2,-,TRBJ1-6,TGTGCCAGCAGCTTTACTGGGTTAGGGGATTCACCCCTCCACTTT,CASSFTGLGDSPLHF
-,TRBV29-1,once,TRBJ2-1,TGCAGCGTTGAAGATCCGGGACAAGAGTTGGATGAGCAGTTCTTC,CSVEDPGQELDEQFF
-,TRBV19,-,TRBJ1-1,TGTGCCAGTAGTGGTTTTGGGGTGTCGGTCACTGAAGCTTTCTTT,CASSGFGVSVTEAFF
TRBD2,TRBV4-2,-,TRBJ2-2,TGTGCCAGCAGCCACAGGGAGGGCGCCGGGGAGCTGTTTTTT,CASSHREGAGELFF
-,TRBV7-2,few,TRBJ2-7,TGTGCCAGCAGCTTTTATTCGGGACCCTCCTACGAGCAGTACTTC,CASSFYSGPSYEQYF
-,TRBV9,-,TRBJ2-7,TGTGCCAGCAGCGTTGGTGAGCCCTACGAGCAGTACTTC,CASSVGEPYEQYF
TRBD1,TRBV29-1,few,TRBJ2-1,TGCAGCGTTGAGGGGACAGGGAACGTAAATGAGCAGTTCTTC,CSVEGTGNVNEQFF
-,TRBV29-1,-,TRBJ2-2,TGCAGCGTTGAGCTCGCCAGGGAAGGGACCGGGGAGCTGTTTTTT,CSVELAREGTGELFF
TRBD1,TRBV4-3,-,TRBJ2-7,TGCGCCAGCAGCCAGGGACAGGGGCTATACGAGCAGTACTTC,CASSQGQGLYEQYF
-,TRBV7-9,-,TRBJ2-7,TGTGCCAGCCAGGGGACACAATACGAGCAGTACTTC,CASQGTQYEQYF
-,TRBV6-5,-,TRBJ2-7,TGTGCCAGCACCGGGGCTTCCTACGAGCAGTACTTC,CASTGASYEQYF
-,TRBV29-1,few,TRBJ2-7,TGCAGCGTTGAAGGGGTCTTGGGTAAATCCTACGAGCAGTACTTC,CSVEGVLGKSYEQYF
TRBD1,TRBV27,-,TRBJ2-1,TGTGCCAGCAGTTTATCGGACAGGCATCAGGAGCAGTTCTTC,CASSLSDRHQEQFF
-,TRBV29-1,-,TRBJ2-2,TGCAGCGGGCGTATGGACACCGGGGAGCTGTTTTTT,CSGRMDTGELFF
TRBD1,TRBV30,-,TRBJ2-7,TGTGCCTGGAGTCCGACAGGGGCCGAGCAGTACTTC,CAWSPTGAEQYF
-,TRBV6-5,-,TRBJ1-5,TGTGCCAGCAGTTACTCGATTTCAGGGCGGGCGCCCCAGCATTTT,CASSYSISGRAPQHF
-,TRBV14,-,TRBJ1-6,TGTGCCAGCAGCCAAGGGGCAGGAGGATCACCCCTCCACTTT,CASSQGAGGSPLHF
TRBD2,TRBV7-9,-,TRBJ2-3,TGTGCCAGCAGCCCGACTAGCGGGGGTAGCACAGATACGCAGTATTTT,CASSPTSGGSTDTQYF
-,TRBV6-5,-,TRBJ1-5,TGTGCCAGCAGTGCCTCGACAGGCATACAGCCCCAGCATTTT,CASSASTGIQPQHF
-,TRBV25-1,-,TRBJ1-3,TGTGCCAGCAGTGAAGGGTCGGGAGCTGGAAACACCATATATTTT,CASSEGSGAGNTIYF
-,TRBV30,-,TRBJ2-3,TGTGCCTGGAGTGTAGGTGGGGTCAGCACAGATACGCAGTATTTT,CAWSVGGVSTDTQYF
-,TRBV19,-,TRBJ2-3,TGTGCCAGTAGTACAGCGGGTAGAAGGACAGATACGCAGTATTTT,CASSTAGRRTDTQYF
-,TRBV27,-,TRBJ2-5,TGTGCCAGCAGTTACTGGGAAGGAGAGACCCAGTACTTC,CASSYWEGETQYF
-,TRBV29-1,-,TRBJ2-1,TGCAGCGTTGAAATAGCGGACTACAATGAGCAGTTCTTC,CSVEIADYNEQFF
-,TRBV6-5,-,TRBJ1-6,TGTGCCAGCAGGCCACAGAGCTCCTATAATTCACCCCTCCACTTT,CASRPQSSYNSPLHF
-,TRBV13,-,TRBJ1-2,TGTGCCAGCAGCTCTCCGACAGGAGGCTACACCTTC,CASSSPTGGYTF
TRBD1,TRBV30,once,TRBJ1-2,TGTGCCTGGGGACAGGGGGCAATTGTTAGCTACACCTTC,CAWGQGAIVSYTF
TRBD2,TRBV27,-,TRBJ2-7,TGTGCCAGCACCCCCTGGGGGGGACTGAGCTCCTACGAGCAGTACTTC,CASTPWGGLSSYEQYF
-,TRBV7-9,few,TRBJ2-5,TGTGCCAGCGCCATGGACTCTCCGGGGGAGACCCAGTACTTC,CASAMDSPGETQYF
-,TRBV30,few,TRBJ2-7,TGTGCCTGGAGTACCCTTGATTACGAGCAGTACTTC,CAWSTLDYEQYF
-,TRBV29-1,-,TRBJ2-3,TGCAGCGTTGAAGATGGGGTAACCAGCACAGATACGCAGTATTTT,CSVEDGVTSTDTQYF
TRBD1,TRBV7-9,-,TRBJ2-7,TGTGCCAGCAGCAGCCGGGACAGGGCGAACTACGAGCAGTACTTC,CASSSRDRANYEQYF
-,TRBV6-1,few,TRBJ1-5,TGTGCCAGCAGTGAAGCGCCCGGGGGTTCGGGCAATCAGCCCCAGCATTTT,CASSEAPGGSGNQPQHF